This T cell receptor (beta chain) came from a study of blood T cell repertoires in COVID-19. Background on the study: The origin of the acute and convalescent COVID-19 samples was the United States, Italy and Spain.

A Seattle source enrolled patients during active infection and followed them longitudinally. Generated by immunoSEQ multiplex PCR, the TCRdb table keeps only in-frame clones and is missing some. The sample yields approximately 150,000 clones, approximately 84% seen once. Germline V gives CDR1 MNHEY, CDR2 SVGAGI. V trimming: 6 bases; J trimming: 14 bases; junction bases outside the gene matches: 15. This CDR3 comprises 14 residues. The sample taken for sequencing was peripheral blood. The chain carries TRBV6-5 and TRBJ1-5; 8 bases agree with TRBD1. The clonotype originates from a woman older than 75 with COVID-19, enrolled during active disease. This chain's CDR3 is CASREGQARIVEHF. The CDR3 DNA is TGTGCCAGCAGGGAGGGACAGGCCCGAATTGTAGAGCATTTT.